This TCR beta chain was identified during a study of molecular identifiers for immune sequencing clone quantification. Germline-derived CDR1 and CDR2 are MNHEY and SVGEGT. The CDR3 covers 17 residues. Trimming cost V 6 bases and J 2 bases, with 21 bases left between them. TCRdb ran MiXCR on the PCR reads and lists one entry per CDR3 protein. The table has just over 95,000 distinct CDR3 sequences, roughly 26% seen once. In this sample, this clonotype turned up many times. Sample: naive CD8+ T cells from blood, with Jurkat cell RNA spiked in. As to subset: FACS-sorted CD8+CD4-CCR7+CD45RA+ naive T cells. The clonotype was recovered from a human donor in good health. Some libraries in this study had Jurkat cell RNA spiked in. The J gene is TRBJ2-3, the V gene TRBV6-2 or TRBV6-3; D is possibly TRBD2 (6 bases). CDR3 nucleotide sequence: TGTGCCAGCAGCCTCGGCTGGGACTCACCTCCCACAGATACGCAGTATTTT. Amino acids: CASSLGWDSPPTDTQYF.